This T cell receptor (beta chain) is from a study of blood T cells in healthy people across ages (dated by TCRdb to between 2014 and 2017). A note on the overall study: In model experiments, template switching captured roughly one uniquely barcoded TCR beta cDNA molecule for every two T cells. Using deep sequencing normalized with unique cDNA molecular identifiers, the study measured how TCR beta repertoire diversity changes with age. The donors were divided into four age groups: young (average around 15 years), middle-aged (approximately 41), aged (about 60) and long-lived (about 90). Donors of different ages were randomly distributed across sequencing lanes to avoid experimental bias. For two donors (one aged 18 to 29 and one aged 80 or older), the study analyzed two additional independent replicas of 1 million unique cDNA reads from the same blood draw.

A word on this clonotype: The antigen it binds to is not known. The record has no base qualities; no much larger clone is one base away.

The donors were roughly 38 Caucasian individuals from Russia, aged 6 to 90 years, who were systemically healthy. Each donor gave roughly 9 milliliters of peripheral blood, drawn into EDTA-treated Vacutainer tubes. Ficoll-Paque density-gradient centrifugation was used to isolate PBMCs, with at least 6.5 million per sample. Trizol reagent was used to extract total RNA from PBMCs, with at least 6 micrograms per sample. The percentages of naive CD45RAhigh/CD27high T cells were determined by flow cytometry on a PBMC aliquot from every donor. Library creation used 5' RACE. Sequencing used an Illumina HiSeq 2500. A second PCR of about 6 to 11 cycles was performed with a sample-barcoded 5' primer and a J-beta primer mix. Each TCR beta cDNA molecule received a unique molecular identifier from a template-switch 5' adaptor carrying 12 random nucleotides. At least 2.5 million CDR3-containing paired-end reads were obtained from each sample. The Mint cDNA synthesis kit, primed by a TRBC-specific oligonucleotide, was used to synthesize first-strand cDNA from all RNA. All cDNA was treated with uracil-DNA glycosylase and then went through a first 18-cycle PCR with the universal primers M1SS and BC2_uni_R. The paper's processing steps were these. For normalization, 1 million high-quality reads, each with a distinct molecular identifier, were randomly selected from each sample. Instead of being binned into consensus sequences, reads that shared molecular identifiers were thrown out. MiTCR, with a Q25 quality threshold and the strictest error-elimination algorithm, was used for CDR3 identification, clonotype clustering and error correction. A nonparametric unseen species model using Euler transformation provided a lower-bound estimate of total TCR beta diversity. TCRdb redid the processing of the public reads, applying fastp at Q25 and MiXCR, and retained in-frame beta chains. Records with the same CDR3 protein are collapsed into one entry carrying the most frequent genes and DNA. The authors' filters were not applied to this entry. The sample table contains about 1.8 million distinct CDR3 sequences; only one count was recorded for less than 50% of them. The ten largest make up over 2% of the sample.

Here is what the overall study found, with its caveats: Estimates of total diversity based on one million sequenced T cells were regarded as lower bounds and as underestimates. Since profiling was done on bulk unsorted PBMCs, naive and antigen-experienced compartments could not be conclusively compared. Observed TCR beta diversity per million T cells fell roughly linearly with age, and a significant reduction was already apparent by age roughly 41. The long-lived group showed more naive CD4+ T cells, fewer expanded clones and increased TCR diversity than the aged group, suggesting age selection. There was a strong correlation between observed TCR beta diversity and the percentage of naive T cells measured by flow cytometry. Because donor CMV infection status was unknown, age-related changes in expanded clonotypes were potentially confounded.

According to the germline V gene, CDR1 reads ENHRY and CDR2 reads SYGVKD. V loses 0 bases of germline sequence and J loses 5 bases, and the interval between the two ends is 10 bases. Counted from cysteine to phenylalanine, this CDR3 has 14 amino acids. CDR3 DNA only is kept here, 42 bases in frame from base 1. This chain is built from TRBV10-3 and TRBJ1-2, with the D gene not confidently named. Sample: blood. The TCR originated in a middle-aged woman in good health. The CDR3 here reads CAISESDPRYGYTF. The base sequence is TGTGCCATCAGTGAGTCTGACCCCCGTTATGGCTACACCTTC.